Sequencing of this T cell receptor (beta chain) was carried out in a study of long-term antiretroviral therapy in people with HIV. Germline V gene lookup returns CDR1 SEHNR and CDR2 FQNEAQ (reference sequence). The CDR3 is 17 residues long. The V and J ends lost 5 bases and 0 bases respectively, with 17 bases between them. Run at survey level, the immunoSEQ assay was version v3.0. Profiling relied on immunoSEQ multiplex PCR, and the TCRdb table lists in-frame clones only, not all of them. The sample lists tens of thousands of clones; over 80% were seen once. This specimen consisted of unsorted PBMCs, obtained 1.2 years after starting antiretroviral therapy. The genes are TRBV7-9 and TRBJ2-1; D might be TRBD1 or TRBD2, each matching 7 bases. This TCR was sampled from a woman between 40 and 50 years old with HIV. The CDR3: CASSPRGGGSSYNEQFF. CDR3 in DNA: TGTGCCAGCAGCCCCAGGGGGGGCGGCAGCTCCTACAATGAGCAGTTCTTC.